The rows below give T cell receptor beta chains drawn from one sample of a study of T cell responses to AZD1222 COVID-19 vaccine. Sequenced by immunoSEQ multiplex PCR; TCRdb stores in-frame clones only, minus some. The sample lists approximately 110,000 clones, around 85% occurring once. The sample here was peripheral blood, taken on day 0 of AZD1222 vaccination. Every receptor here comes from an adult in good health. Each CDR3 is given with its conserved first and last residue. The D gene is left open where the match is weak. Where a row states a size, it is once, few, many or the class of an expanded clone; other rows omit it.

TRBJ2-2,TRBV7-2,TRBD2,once,CASSNGLAGATGELFF,TGTGCCAGCAGCAATGGACTAGCGGGGGCCACCGGGGAGCTGTTTTTT
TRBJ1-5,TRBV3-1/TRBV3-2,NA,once,CASSQWGSQQPQHF,TGTGCCAGCAGCCAATGGGGGTCGCAGCAGCCCCAGCATTTT
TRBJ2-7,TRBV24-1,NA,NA,CATSEGGPSYEQYF,TGTGCCACCAGTGAAGGGGGGCCCTCCTACGAGCAGTACTTC
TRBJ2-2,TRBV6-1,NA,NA,CASSEGRGAGELFF,TGTGCCAGCAGTGAAGGACGGGGGGCAGGGGAGCTGTTTTTT
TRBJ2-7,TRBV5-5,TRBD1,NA,CASREPGQGYEQYF,TGTGCCAGCAGGGAACCGGGACAGGGCTACGAGCAGTACTTC
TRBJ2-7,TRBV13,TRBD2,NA,CASSLRGGRAEQYF,TGTGCCAGCAGCCTACGGGGAGGGAGGGCCGAGCAGTACTTC
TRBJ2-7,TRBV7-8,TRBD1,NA,CASRPGTGGSHYEQYF,TGTGCCAGCAGACCCGGGACAGGGGGCTCCCACTACGAGCAGTACTTC
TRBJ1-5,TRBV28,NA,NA,CASRAAPRPQHF,TGTGCCAGCAGGGCGGCTCCCCGACCCCAGCATTTT
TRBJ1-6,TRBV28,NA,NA,CASSLRGGGDSPLHF,TGTGCCAGCAGTCTTCGGGGCGGGGGCGATTCACCCCTCCACTTT
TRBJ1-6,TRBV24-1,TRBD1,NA,CATSEGTGGSPLHF,TGTGCCACCAGCGAAGGGACAGGAGGTTCACCCCTCCACTTT
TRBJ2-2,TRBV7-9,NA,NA,CASSLARGWNTGELFF,TGTGCCAGCAGCTTAGCCAGAGGGTGGAACACCGGGGAGCTGTTTTTT
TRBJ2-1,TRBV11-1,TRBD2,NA,CASSLARSSGGSGEQFF,TGTGCCAGCAGCTTAGCCAGATCTAGCGGGGGGAGCGGTGAGCAGTTCTTC
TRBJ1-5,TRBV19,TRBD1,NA,CASSITGQLPNQPQHF,TGTGCCAGTAGCATCACGGGACAGCTGCCCAATCAGCCCCAGCATTTT
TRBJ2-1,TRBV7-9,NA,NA,CASSPPGRTYNEQFF,TGTGCCAGCAGCCCTCCTGGACGAACTTACAATGAGCAGTTCTTC
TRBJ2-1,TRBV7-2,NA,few,CASSLRRAGAFDEQFF,TGTGCCAGCAGCTTACGCCGAGCAGGGGCCTTCGATGAGCAGTTCTTC
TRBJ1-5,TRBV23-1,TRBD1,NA,CASSQSIGGQGAFRHF,TGCGCCAGCAGTCAATCGATTGGGGGACAGGGGGCATTTCGGCATTTT
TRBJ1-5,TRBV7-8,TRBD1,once,CASSPGDRGQGPQHF,TGTGCCAGCAGCCCAGGGGACAGGGGGCAGGGGCCCCAGCATTTT
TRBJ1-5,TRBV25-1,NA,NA,CASSARDTNQPQHF,TGTGCCAGCAGTGCCCGGGACACAAATCAGCCCCAGCATTTT
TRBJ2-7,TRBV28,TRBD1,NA,CASKYGTGNYEQYF,TGTGCCAGCAAATACGGGACAGGGAACTACGAGCAGTACTTC
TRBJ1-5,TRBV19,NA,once,CASTNGQLNQPQHF,TGTGCCAGTACCAACGGACAGCTGAATCAGCCCCAGCATTTT
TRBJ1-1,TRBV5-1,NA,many,CASSPAQTWFGAFF,TGCGCCAGCAGCCCCGCCCAAACGTGGTTTGGAGCTTTCTTT
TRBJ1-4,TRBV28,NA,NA,CASSLNVGATNEKLFF,TGTGCCAGCAGTTTAAATGTCGGTGCAACTAATGAAAAACTGTTTTTT
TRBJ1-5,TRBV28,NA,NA,CASSPPGVQPQHF,TGTGCCAGCAGTCCCCCTGGGGTTCAGCCCCAGCATTTT
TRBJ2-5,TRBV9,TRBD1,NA,CASSVADGDRVETQYF,TGTGCCAGCAGCGTGGCAGACGGAGACAGGGTGGAGACCCAGTACTTC
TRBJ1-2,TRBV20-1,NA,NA,CSAYRGGYTF,TGCAGTGCTTACCGCGGTGGCTACACCTTC
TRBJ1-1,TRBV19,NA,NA,CASKVQGFGIGEAFF,TGTGCCAGCAAAGTACAGGGTTTTGGGATTGGTGAAGCTTTCTTT
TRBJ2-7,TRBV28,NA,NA,CASSLGGQPYEQYF,TGTGCCAGCAGTTTAGGCGGGCAACCCTACGAGCAGTACTTC
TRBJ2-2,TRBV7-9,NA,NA,CASSARRGRGRRDTGELFF,TGTGCCAGCAGCGCGAGGAGGGGTCGGGGTAGACGTGACACCGGGGAGCTGTTTTTT
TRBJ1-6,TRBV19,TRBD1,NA,CASSSQGVGSPLHF,TGTGCCAGTAGCTCCCAGGGGGTAGGTTCACCCCTCCACTTT
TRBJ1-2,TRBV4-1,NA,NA,CASSQDGGGQNYGYTF,TGCGCCAGCAGCCAAGATGGAGGCGGACAGAACTATGGCTACACCTTC
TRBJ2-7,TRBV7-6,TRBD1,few,CASSLEWGQGTGHEQYF,TGTGCCAGCAGCTTAGAATGGGGGCAAGGGACAGGCCACGAGCAGTACTTC
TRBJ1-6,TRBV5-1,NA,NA,CASSLGEVKPYNSPLHF,TGCGCCAGCAGCTTGGGGGAAGTCAAACCCTATAATTCACCCCTCCACTTT
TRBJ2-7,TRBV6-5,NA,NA,CASSGTPAGEQYF,TGTGCCAGTTCCGGGACACCAGCCGGGGAGCAGTACTTC